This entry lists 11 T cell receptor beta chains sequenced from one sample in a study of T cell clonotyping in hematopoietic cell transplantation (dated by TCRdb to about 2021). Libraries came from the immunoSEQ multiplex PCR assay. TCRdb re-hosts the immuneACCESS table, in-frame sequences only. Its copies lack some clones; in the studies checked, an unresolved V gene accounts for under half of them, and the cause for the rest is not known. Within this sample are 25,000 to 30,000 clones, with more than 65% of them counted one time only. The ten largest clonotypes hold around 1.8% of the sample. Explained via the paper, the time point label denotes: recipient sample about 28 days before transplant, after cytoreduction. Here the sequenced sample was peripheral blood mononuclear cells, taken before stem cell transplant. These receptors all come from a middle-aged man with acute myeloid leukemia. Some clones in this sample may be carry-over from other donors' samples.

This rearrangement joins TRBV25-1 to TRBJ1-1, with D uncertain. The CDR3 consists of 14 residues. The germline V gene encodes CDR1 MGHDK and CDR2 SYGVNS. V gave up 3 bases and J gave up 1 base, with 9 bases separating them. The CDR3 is CASSDGPKNTEAFF. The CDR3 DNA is TGTGCCAGCAGTGACGGACCGAAGAACACTGAAGCTTTCTTT.

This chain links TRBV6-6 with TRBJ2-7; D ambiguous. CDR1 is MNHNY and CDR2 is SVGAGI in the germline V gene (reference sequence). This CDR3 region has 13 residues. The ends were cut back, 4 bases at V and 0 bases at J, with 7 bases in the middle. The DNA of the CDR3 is TGTGCCAGCAGTTTAAAGAGCTCCTACGAGCAGTACTTC. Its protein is CASSLKSSYEQYF.

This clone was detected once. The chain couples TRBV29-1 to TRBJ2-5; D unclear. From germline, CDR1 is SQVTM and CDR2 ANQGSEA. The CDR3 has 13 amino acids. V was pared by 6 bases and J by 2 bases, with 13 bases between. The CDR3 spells CSVAGSTQETQYF. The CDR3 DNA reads TGCAGCGTCGCCGGTTCTACTCAAGAGACCCAGTACTTC.

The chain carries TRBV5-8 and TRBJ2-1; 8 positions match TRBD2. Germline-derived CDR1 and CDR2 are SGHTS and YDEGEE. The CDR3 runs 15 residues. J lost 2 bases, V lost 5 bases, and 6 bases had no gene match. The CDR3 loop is CASRSPGGAYNEQFF. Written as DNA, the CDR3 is TGTGCCAGCAGGTCGCCGGGGGGGGCCTACAATGAGCAGTTCTTC.

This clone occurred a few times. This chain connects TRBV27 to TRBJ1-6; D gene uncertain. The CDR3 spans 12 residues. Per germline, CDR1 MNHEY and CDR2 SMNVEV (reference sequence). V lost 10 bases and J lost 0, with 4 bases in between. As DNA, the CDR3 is TGTGCCACGAGCTCCTATAATTCACCCCTCCACTTT. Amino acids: CATSSYNSPLHF.

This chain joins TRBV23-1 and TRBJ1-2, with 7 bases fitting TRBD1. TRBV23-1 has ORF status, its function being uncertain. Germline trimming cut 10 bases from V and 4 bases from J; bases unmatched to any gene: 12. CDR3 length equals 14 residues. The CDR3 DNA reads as TGCGCCACCACACGACAGGGTTTCAGCTATGGCTACACCTTC. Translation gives CATTRQGFSYGYTF.

The CDR3 region is CASSLNAASPLFDEQYF. CDR3 in DNA: TGTGCCAGCAGCTTAAATGCGGCGAGTCCCCTTTTCGACGAGCAGTACTTC. The chain has TRBV13 and TRBJ2-7; D remains ambiguous. CDR1 and CDR2 (germline): PRHDT, FYEKMQ (reference sequence). This CDR3 spans 17 amino acids. The V gene lost 2 bases and the J gene lost 5 bases, with 22 bases spanning the gap.

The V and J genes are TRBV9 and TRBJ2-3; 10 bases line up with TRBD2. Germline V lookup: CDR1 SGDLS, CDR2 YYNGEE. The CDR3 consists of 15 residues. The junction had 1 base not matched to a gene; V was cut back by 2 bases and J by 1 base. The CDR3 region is CASSVGTSGTDTQYF. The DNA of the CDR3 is TGTGCCAGCAGCGTCGGGACTAGCGGCACAGATACGCAGTATTTT.

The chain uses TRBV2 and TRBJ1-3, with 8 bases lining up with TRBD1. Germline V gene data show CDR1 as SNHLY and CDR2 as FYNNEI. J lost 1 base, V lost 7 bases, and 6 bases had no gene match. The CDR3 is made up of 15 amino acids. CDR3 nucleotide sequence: TGTGCCAGCAATCGACGGACAGGGTCTGGAAACACCATATATTTT. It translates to CASNRRTGSGNTIYF.

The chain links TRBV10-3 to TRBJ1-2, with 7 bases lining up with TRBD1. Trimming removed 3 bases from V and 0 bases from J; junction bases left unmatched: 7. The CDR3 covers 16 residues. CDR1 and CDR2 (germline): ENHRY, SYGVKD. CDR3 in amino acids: CAISDSRGAANYGYTF. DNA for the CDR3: TGTGCCATCAGTGACTCCAGGGGGGCGGCTAACTATGGCTACACCTTC.

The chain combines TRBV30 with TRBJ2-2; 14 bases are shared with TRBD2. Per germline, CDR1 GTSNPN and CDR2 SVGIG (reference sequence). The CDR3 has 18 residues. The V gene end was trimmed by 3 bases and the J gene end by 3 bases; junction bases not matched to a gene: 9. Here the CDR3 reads CAWRPRLAGGLYTGELFF. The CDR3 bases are TGTGCCTGGAGGCCAAGACTAGCGGGGGGGTTGTACACCGGGGAGCTGTTTTTT.